The clone carrying this T cell receptor beta chain has a handful of counts. The antigen remains unidentified. The data are from a study of T cells after yellow fever vaccination. With 4 bases clipped from V and 7 bases from J, the junction kept 8 bases outside the gene matches. The CDR3 spans 17 residues. Looked up from germline, CDR1 is MGHRA and CDR2 is YSYEKL. Study observations and caveats: Overall, a small share of clonotypes was seen in both CD4 and CD8 compartments.

TCRdb processed the 5' RACE reads anew with MiXCR; each CDR3 protein has one entry. The sample includes some 320,000 distinct CDR3 sequences, approximately 4.5% of them seen just once. The sequence came from a man aged 18-30 years who received the YFV17D yellow fever vaccine. The sample was PBMCs, taken 15 days after the yellow fever booster vaccination. The V gene is TRBV4-1, the J gene TRBJ2-1; 15 nucleotides align to TRBD2. CDR3 in amino acids: CASSPGLAGGRGNEQFF. CDR3 bases: TGCGCCAGCAGCCCAGGACTAGCGGGGGGGCGAGGAAATGAGCAGTTCTTC.